This T cell receptor beta chain was obtained from a study of blood T cell repertoires in COVID-19. About the research overall: Sources were T cells, B-cell-depleted T cells, or PBMCs; the material itself was cDNA or gDNA.

CDR3 length: 11 residues. V lost 5 bases and J lost 4, with 5 bases in between. The germline CDR1 and CDR2 sequences are SGHVS and FQNEAQ. The authors' processing: Nucleated cell counts were estimated from reference gene primer amplification. TCRdb's table, derived via immunoSEQ multiplex PCR, lists solely in-frame clones and lacks some. V and J calls plus clone size are reproduced from that table; the DNA served to infer D and trimming. The sample shows about 190,000 clones, around nine tenths of them seen only once. The receptor comes from a human donor in a cohort sampled during active COVID-19. The chain carries TRBV7-8 and TRBJ2-5; D remains ambiguous. Sequenced: peripheral blood. CDR3 loop: CASSLAETQYF. The CDR3 nucleotides are TGTGCCAGCAGCCTGGCAGAGACCCAGTACTTC.